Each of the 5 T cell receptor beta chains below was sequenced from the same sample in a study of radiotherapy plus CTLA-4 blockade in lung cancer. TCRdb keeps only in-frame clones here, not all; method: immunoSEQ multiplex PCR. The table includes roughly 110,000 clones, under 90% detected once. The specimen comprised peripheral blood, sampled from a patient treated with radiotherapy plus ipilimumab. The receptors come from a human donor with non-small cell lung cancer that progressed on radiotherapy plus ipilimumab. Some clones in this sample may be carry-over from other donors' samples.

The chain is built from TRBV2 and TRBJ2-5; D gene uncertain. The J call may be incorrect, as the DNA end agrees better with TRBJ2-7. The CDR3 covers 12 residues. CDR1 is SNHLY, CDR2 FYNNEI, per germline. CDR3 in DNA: TGTGCCAGCAGTGAACAATCCTACGAGCAGTACTTC. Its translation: CASSEQSYEQYF.

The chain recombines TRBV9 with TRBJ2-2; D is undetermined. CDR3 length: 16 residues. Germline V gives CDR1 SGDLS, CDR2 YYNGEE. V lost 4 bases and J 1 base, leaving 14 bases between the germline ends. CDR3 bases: TGTGCCAGCAGCCCGGACGAAGGGCTGAACACCGGGGAGCTGTTTTTT. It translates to CASSPDEGLNTGELFF.

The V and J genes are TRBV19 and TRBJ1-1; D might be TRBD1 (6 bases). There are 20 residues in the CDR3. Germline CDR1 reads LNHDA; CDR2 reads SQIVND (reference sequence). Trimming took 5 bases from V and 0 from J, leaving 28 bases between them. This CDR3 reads CASSVLGRGGVEDLNTEAFF. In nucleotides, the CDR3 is TGTGCCAGTAGTGTTTTGGGGAGAGGGGGGGTAGAAGACCTGAACACTGAAGCTTTCTTT.

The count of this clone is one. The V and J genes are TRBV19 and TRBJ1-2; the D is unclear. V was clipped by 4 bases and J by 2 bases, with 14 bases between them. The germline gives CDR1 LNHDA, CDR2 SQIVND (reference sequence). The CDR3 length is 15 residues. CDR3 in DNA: TGTGCCAGTAGTACACCCGGACTCCCGAACTATGGCTACACCTTC. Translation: CASSTPGLPNYGYTF.

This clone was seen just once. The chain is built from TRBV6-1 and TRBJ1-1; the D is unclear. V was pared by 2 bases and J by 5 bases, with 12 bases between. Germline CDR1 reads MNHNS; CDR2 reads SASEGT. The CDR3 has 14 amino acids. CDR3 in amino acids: CASSEFGENTEAFF. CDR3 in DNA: TGTGCCAGCAGTGAATTTGGGGAGAATACTGAAGCTTTCTTT.